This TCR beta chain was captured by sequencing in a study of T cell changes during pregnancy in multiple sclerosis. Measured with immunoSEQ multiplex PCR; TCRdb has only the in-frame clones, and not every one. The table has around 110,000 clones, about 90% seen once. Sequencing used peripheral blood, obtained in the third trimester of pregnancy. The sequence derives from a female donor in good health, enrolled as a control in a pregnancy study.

The CDR3 protein is CASSHGASEVDEQYF. The CDR3 DNA sequence: TGTGCCAGCAGCCATGGGGCCTCCGAGGTCGACGAGCAGTACTTC. This chain links TRBV5-4 with TRBJ2-7; the D gene is possibly TRBD1 (5 bases). V lost 4 bases to trimming and J lost 5 bases, with 19 bases between them. The germline V gene encodes CDR1 SGHNT and CDR2 YYREEE (reference sequence). The length of the CDR3 is 15 residues.